Listed below are T cell receptor beta chains from one sample, sequenced in a study of blood T cells in healthy people across ages. TCRdb fed the 5' RACE reads into MiXCR, producing one record per CDR3 protein. The sample lists roughly 700,000 distinct CDR3 sequences; roughly 50% were seen once. Sequenced: blood. The source is a woman aged 55-70 years in good health. Both conserved end residues are part of each CDR3. A D gene is named only where the DNA matches it firmly. Size is stated for part of the rows, as once, few or many counts, or as a class when the clone is expanded.

CDR3 DNA	CDR3 protein	D gene	CDR3 length	clone size	J gene	V gene
TGTGCCAGCAGCTCAAAACGGCGGACCCAGAGCACTGAGCAGTACTTC	CASSSKRRTQSTEQYF	.	16	.	TRBJ2-5	TRBV11-1
TGCAGCGCCGAGGGGGGGTACCACGAGCAGTACTTC	CSAEGGYHEQYF	.	12	.	TRBJ2-7	TRBV29-1
TGTGCCATCAGTGTTCAGGGGATTCAGTACTTC	CAISVQGIQYF	.	11	.	TRBJ2-4	TRBV10-3
TGTGCCAGCACCAGACTAGCGGGAGAGTACAATGAGCAGTTCTTC	CASTRLAGEYNEQFF	TRBD2	15	.	TRBJ2-1	TRBV2
TGCAGCGTTGAAGGAATAGCGGGAGGGCCCGACAATGAGCAGTTCTTC	CSVEGIAGGPDNEQFF	TRBD2	16	.	TRBJ2-1	TRBV29-1
TGTGCCAGCACCCAACGCAGGGGACGGGCCTACGAGCAGTACTTC	CASTQRRGRAYEQYF	.	15	.	TRBJ2-7	TRBV6-2/TRBV6-3
TGTGCCAGCAGCCAAAAGATGGGACAGGTCGGTGGCTACACCTTC	CASSQKMGQVGGYTF	TRBD1	15	.	TRBJ1-2	TRBV7-9
TGTGCCAGCAGCAAACAGGGGGTTACAACTAATGAAAAACTGTTTTTT	CASSKQGVTTNEKLFF	TRBD1	16	.	TRBJ1-4	TRBV7-2
TGTGCCAGCAGCCCTAAGGTCAGGCAGAGCAATGAGCAGTACTTC	CASSPKVRQSNEQYF	.	15	few	TRBJ2-7	TRBV7-9
TGTGCCAGCAGCTTCACGGGGGCGGATTTCGGTCAGCCCCAGCATTTT	CASSFTGADFGQPQHF	.	16	.	TRBJ1-5	TRBV7-2
TGTGCCAGCTCACCAAAGGGCAGCCCCCTCTCCTACGAGCAGTACTTC	CASSPKGSPLSYEQYF	.	16	.	TRBJ2-7	TRBV18
TGTGCCACCAGCTGGGCAGGGACAGAACAAGAGACCCAGTACTTC	CATSWAGTEQETQYF	TRBD1	15	.	TRBJ2-5	TRBV15
TGTGCCAGCAGCCCGGGACAGAATTACAATGAGCAGTTCTTC	CASSPGQNYNEQFF	TRBD1	14	.	TRBJ2-1	TRBV6-2/TRBV6-3
TGTGCCAGCAGCCCGGGGACAGGGGTACGAGAGACCCAGTACTTC	CASSPGTGVRETQYF	TRBD1	15	.	TRBJ2-5	TRBV7-2
TGCAGCGTGGCCCGAGGGCGCGGGGAGCTGTTTTTT	CSVARGRGELFF	.	12	few	TRBJ2-2	TRBV29-1
TGTGCCAGCTCCGCACAGGGGTTTGGCTACACCTTC	CASSAQGFGYTF	TRBD1	12	few	TRBJ1-2	TRBV12-3/TRBV12-4
TGCAGCGTTTCCAGGGGCTCCCTAGACGATACCCAGTACTTC	CSVSRGSLDDTQYF	.	14	.	TRBJ2-5	TRBV29-1
TGCAGTGCTAGAGACAGGGACAGGGCCACTGAAGCTTTCTTT	CSARDRDRATEAFF	TRBD1	14	.	TRBJ1-1	TRBV20-1
TGTGCCAGCATCGGGTCCGGAAAGACTGAAGCTTTCTTT	CASIGSGKTEAFF	.	13	.	TRBJ1-1	TRBV25-1
TGTGCCAGCAATCTTAGCGGGAGTGGGGAGACCCAGTACTTC	CASNLSGSGETQYF	TRBD2	14	.	TRBJ2-5	TRBV6-6
TGTGCCAGCAGCGACAAGGGACTTCGTTTCAATGAGCAGTTCTTC	CASSDKGLRFNEQFF	.	15	few	TRBJ2-1	TRBV7-2
TGTGCCAGCAGTTTCAGGGGTGAAAAACTGTTTTTT	CASSFRGEKLFF	.	12	.	TRBJ1-4	TRBV12-3/TRBV12-4
TGCAGTGCTAGAGATTTCACGGCCGACTGGGCCAACGTCCTGACTTTC	CSARDFTADWANVLTF	.	16	.	TRBJ2-6	TRBV20-1
TGTGCCACCAGCAGAGATGGAACAGGTCTTCAGGATACGCAGTATTTT	CATSRDGTGLQDTQYF	.	16	.	TRBJ2-3	TRBV15
TGCGCCAGCAGCCAAGATTCCGTGGCTAGCGGCCCAATTTACAATGAGCAGTTCTTC	CASSQDSVASGPIYNEQFF	TRBD2	19	.	TRBJ2-1	TRBV4-3
TGCAGTGCTAGAGATCTAGGACTAGCGGGAGTCTGCAATGAGCAGTTCTTC	CSARDLGLAGVCNEQFF	TRBD2	17	.	TRBJ2-1	TRBV20-1
TGTGCCAGCAGCTTAATGCCGGGGGCCTACGAGCAGTACTTC	CASSLMPGAYEQYF	.	14	few	TRBJ2-7	TRBV5-5
TGTGCCAGCAGGCAGACTAGCGGGAGGACAGATACGCAGTATTTT	CASRQTSGRTDTQYF	TRBD2	15	.	TRBJ2-3	TRBV7-2
TGTGCCAGCAGCCCTGCCGGATACCTCCGCAATCAGCCCCAGCATTTT	CASSPAGYLRNQPQHF	.	16	.	TRBJ1-5	TRBV7-2
TGCGCCAGCAGCTTGGTGGGGACGCCCGACAATGAGCAGTTCTTC	CASSLVGTPDNEQFF	.	15	.	TRBJ2-1	TRBV5-1